This T cell receptor beta chain was captured by sequencing in a study of blood T cell repertoires in COVID-19. Germline V gene sequence: CDR1 SEHNR, CDR2 FQNEAQ (reference sequence). This CDR3 spans 14 amino acids. V lost 7 bases to trimming and J lost 5 bases, with 14 bases between them. The method was immunoSEQ multiplex PCR; TCRdb's version includes in-frame clones alone and lacks a portion of them. The sample shows 100,000 or so clones, roughly 79% of them seen only once. The J gene is TRBJ2-2, the V gene TRBV7-9; D ambiguous. The sample consisted of peripheral blood. The receptor was isolated from a woman in her seventies with acute or convalescent COVID-19. The CDR3 DNA sequence: TGTGCCAGCATCCCTGGGTCAGGAACCGGGGAGCTGTTTTTT. Its protein is CASIPGSGTGELFF.